Presented here are 29 T cell receptor beta chains from one specimen sequenced in a study of T cell repertoires in cytomegalovirus infection. TCRdb re-called the reads with MiXCR, one entry per CDR3 protein. Of about 20,000 distinct CDR3 sequences listed, approximately 46% are singletons. Their antigens remain unidentified. The material was CD8+ T cells from cultured PBMCs, obtained from culture after CMV antigen stimulation. These receptors were collected from a human donor in good health (CMV status not recorded). Some clones in this sample may be carry-over from other donors' samples.

This rearrangement joins TRBV5-5 to TRBJ1-6, with D perhaps matching TRBD1 (6 bases). V was trimmed by 2 bases and J by 8 bases, leaving 17 bases between them. CDR1 is SGHKS, CDR2 YYEKEE, per germline (reference sequence). There are 16 residues in the CDR3. The CDR3: CASSLAWGARDSPLHF. CDR3 DNA sequence: TGTGCCAGCAGCTTAGCTTGGGGGGCGCGGGATTCACCCCTCCACTTT.

The table lists this clonotype with a few counts. The CDR3 spells CASSPGTSGRAYF. CDR3 DNA: TGTGCCAGCAGCCCGGGGACTAGCGGGAGGGCTTACTTC. The chain links TRBV7-8 to TRBJ2-7, with 16 bases lining up with TRBD2. The length of the CDR3 is 13 residues. The germline CDR1 and CDR2 sequences are SGHVS and FQNEAQ. The ends lost 5 bases at V and 13 bases at J; junction bases unmatched: 5.

In the case of this clonotype: At one end, the junction sequence differs from germline, possibly due to a read error. The rearrangement joins TRBV4-1 to TRBJ2-7, with 7 bases fitting TRBD2. The CDR3 contains 15 residues. From germline, CDR1 is MGHRA and CDR2 YSYEKL. CDR3 region: CASSQDRLASYEQYF. In DNA form, the CDR3 reads TGTGCCAGCAGCCAAGATCGACTAGCATCCTACGAGCAGTACTTC.

The sample holds many counts of this clonotype. The genes are TRBV7-8 and TRBJ2-1; a possible D gene is TRBD1 (6 bases). Trimming left V 2 bases short and J 0 bases short, with 23 bases between. The CDR3 runs to 20 residues. Germline assignment: CDR1 SGHVS and CDR2 FQNEAQ. The CDR3 nucleotides are TGTGCCAGCAGCTTAAGACAGGCCCGCCAGCCCCCGAGCTCCTACAATGAGCAGTTCTTC. Its protein product is CASSLRQARQPPSSYNEQFF.

The genes are TRBV24-1 and TRBJ2-1; TRBD1 matches 8 bases. Germline V gene lookup returns CDR1 KGHDR and CDR2 SFDVKD. The V segment lost 0 bases and the J segment 7 bases; nucleotides outside the gene matches: 13. The CDR3 consists of 18 residues. CDR3 DNA sequence: TGTGCCACCAGTGATTTGAAACGGAACCAGGGGGCGCTTAATGAGCAGTTCTTC. Its translation: CATSDLKRNQGALNEQFF.

V usage is TRBV14 and J usage is TRBJ2-1, with D perhaps matching TRBD1 (5 bases). CDR1 SGHDN and CDR2 FVKESK come from the germline V gene. The germline V and J ends were trimmed by 4 bases and 0 bases, with 10 bases remaining between them. The CDR3 has 15 amino acids. The CDR3 DNA follows: TGTGCCAGCAGCCCCAGACAGAACTCCTACAATGAGCAGTTCTTC. As protein: CASSPRQNSYNEQFF.

This clonotype was counted between two and nine times. The chain has TRBV6-2 or TRBV6-3 and TRBJ1-1; maybe TRBD1 (5 bases). The germline CDR1 and CDR2 sequences are MNHEY and SVGEGT. The length of the CDR3 is 15 residues. V lost 2 bases and J lost 1, with 11 bases in between. CDR3 amino acids: CASSYRGHKNTEAFF. CDR3 sequence (DNA): TGTGCCAGCAGTTACAGGGGTCACAAGAACACTGAAGCTTTCTTT.

This clonotype appeared a few times. J is TRBJ1-2 and V is TRBV4-1; maybe TRBD1 (5 bases). Looked up from germline, CDR1 is MGHRA and CDR2 is YSYEKL. The V and J ends lost 0 bases and 7 bases respectively, with 12 bases between them. The length of the CDR3 is 14 residues. As DNA, the CDR3 is TGCGCCAGCAGCCAAGATTCAGGGTTTTTTGGCTACACCTTC. Its protein product is CASSQDSGFFGYTF.

The chain links TRBV5-1 to TRBJ2-1, with D perhaps matching TRBD2 (6 bases). This CDR3 has 17 amino acids. V was clipped by 3 bases and J by 8 bases, with 24 bases between them. Germline V gene lookup returns CDR1 SGHRS and CDR2 YFSETQ. The CDR3 is CASSSSSSGLSLHEQFF. CDR3 coding DNA: TGCGCCAGCAGCTCCTCCTCGTCGGGACTCTCACTCCATGAGCAGTTCTTC.

This clonotype occurred a few times. V and J are TRBV28 and TRBJ2-7, with D tentatively TRBD1 or TRBD2 (5 bases each). V was cut by 2 bases and J by 0 bases, with 17 bases left in between. The V gene's germline CDR1 is MDHEN and CDR2 SYDVKM. The CDR3 covers 17 residues. CDR3 amino acids: CASSLLLTAVDSYEQYF. CDR3 coding DNA: TGTGCCAGCAGTTTACTCTTGACAGCGGTCGACTCCTACGAGCAGTACTTC.

This chain connects TRBV28 to TRBJ2-5, with no clear D. V was shortened by 5 bases and J by 5 bases, with 12 bases between the two germline ends. Germline V gene sequence: CDR1 MDHEN, CDR2 SYDVKM. The CDR3 extends over 13 amino acids. The CDR3 region is CASSPLGKETQYF. Here the CDR3 DNA reads TGTGCCAGCAGTCCCCTCGGTAAGGAGACCCAGTACTTC.

A single count supports this clonotype. This chain links TRBV15 with TRBJ2-7; TRBD1 aligns across 7 bases. Germline V CDR1 and CDR2: LNHNV, YYDKDF (reference sequence). V lost 5 bases to trimming and J lost 5 bases; unmatched junction nucleotides: 0. The CDR3 has 11 residues. The CDR3 coding sequence is TGTGCCACCAGCGGGACAGACGAGCAGTACTTC. It yields the protein CATSGTDEQYF.

The chain is built from TRBV24-1 and TRBJ2-1; 8 bases match TRBD1. Trimming at V came to 6 bases and at J to 8 bases, leaving 5 bases not matched to a gene. Germline V gene data show CDR1 as KGHDR and CDR2 as SFDVKD. This CDR3 has 13 amino acids. The CDR3 loop is CATSSDRVHEQFF. The DNA of the CDR3 is TGTGCCACCAGTTCGGACAGGGTTCATGAGCAGTTCTTC.

This clonotype was seen only a few times. The DNA of the CDR3 is TGTGCCAGCAGTTACTCAGACTATGGCTACACCTTC. This codes for CASSYSDYGYTF. V is TRBV6-2 or TRBV6-3 and J is TRBJ1-2; D is undetermined. The V gene lost 0 bases and the J gene lost 3 bases, with 2 bases spanning the gap. Germline V gene sequence: CDR1 MNHEY, CDR2 SVGEGT. CDR3 length: 12 amino acids.

Ten or more counts support this clonotype. This chain uses TRBV12-3 or TRBV12-4 with TRBJ1-2; TRBD1 is a possible D gene (6 bases). The germline V and J ends were trimmed by 7 bases and 0 bases, with 12 bases remaining between them. The CDR3 loop spans 14 amino acids. CDR3 sequence (DNA): TGTGCCAGCATCCCGGGACATACTAACTATGGCTACACCTTC. This gives the protein CASIPGHTNYGYTF.

The chain combines TRBV20-1 with TRBJ1-2; D not certain. This CDR3 region has 13 residues. Trimming removed 0 bases from V and 3 bases from J, with 8 bases in between. CDR1 DFQATT and CDR2 SNEGSKA come from the germline V gene (reference sequence). CDR3 sequence: CSARDLFDYGYTF. The CDR3, as DNA: TGCAGTGCTAGAGATTTATTTGACTATGGCTACACCTTC.

This clonotype appeared a few times. The chain employs TRBV30 and TRBJ2-2; D might be TRBD1 (5 bases). Trimming took 4 bases from V and 3 from J, leaving 12 bases between them. This CDR3 spans 14 amino acids. CDR1 and CDR2 (germline): GTSNPN, SVGIG (reference sequence). CDR3 sequence: CAWTWEGDTGELFF. CDR3 sequence (DNA): TGTGCCTGGACTTGGGAAGGGGACACCGGGGAGCTGTTTTTT.

This clonotype was picked up a small number of times. The chain has TRBV12-3 or TRBV12-4 and TRBJ2-1, with TRBD2 identical over 8 bases. The CDR3 has 14 amino acids. Unmatched junction bases numbered 5, after V lost 4 bases and J lost 6 bases. The CDR3 spells CASSSGGPVNEQFF. DNA for the CDR3: TGTGCCAGCAGTTCGGGGGGGCCGGTCAATGAGCAGTTCTTC.

The genes are TRBV6-2 or TRBV6-3 and TRBJ1-5, with D perhaps TRBD1 (5 bases). The V and J ends lost 0 bases and 1 base respectively, with 13 bases between them. Looked up from germline, CDR1 is MNHEY and CDR2 is SVGEGT. This CDR3 has 17 amino acids. The CDR3 DNA reads TGTGCCAGCAGTTACTCGATAGGGGCAGGGAGCAATCAGCCCCAGCATTTT. Its translation is CASSYSIGAGSNQPQHF.

J is TRBJ1-2 and V is TRBV5-3, with 7 bases identical to TRBD1. TRBV5-3 counts as an open reading frame of uncertain function. Unmatched junction bases numbered 8, after V lost 8 bases and J lost 4 bases. The CDR3 contains 13 residues. CDR3 DNA: TGTGCCAGCACCCCGGGACAGATCTATGGCTACACCTTC. This gives the protein CASTPGQIYGYTF.

The table lists this clonotype with a few counts. The chain couples TRBV7-6 to TRBJ2-1, with TRBD2 matching 8 bases. CDR3 length equals 13 residues. V trimming: 6 bases; J trimming: 6 bases; junction bases outside the gene matches: 4. The germline CDR1 and CDR2 sequences are SGHVS and FNYEAQ. The CDR3 reads CASSTGTSNEQFF. The DNA for the CDR3 is TGTGCCAGCAGTACCGGGACTAGCAATGAGCAGTTCTTC.

The chain recombines TRBV4-1 with TRBJ2-2, with D possibly matching TRBD1 (6 bases). Trimming cost V 7 bases and J 2 bases, with 14 bases left between them. Germline V CDR1 and CDR2: MGHRA, YSYEKL. There are 15 residues in the CDR3. The CDR3 nucleotides read TGCGCCAGCAACCACCGGGACACAAACACCGGGGAGCTGTTTTTT. Its protein is CASNHRDTNTGELFF.

This clonotype has just a few counts. The chain links TRBV7-9 to TRBJ2-7; TRBD2 agrees at 7 bases. Trimming removed 5 bases from V and 4 bases from J; junction bases left unmatched: 11. The CDR3 is made up of 15 amino acids. Germline V lookup: CDR1 SEHNR, CDR2 FQNEAQ (reference sequence). The CDR3 sequence: CASSPRAISGYEQYF. The CDR3 DNA reads TGTGCCAGCAGCCCCAGGGCGATTAGCGGGTACGAGCAGTACTTC. Supplemented by reference TRBV7-9 and TRBJ2-7, the full variable domain reads DTGVSQNPRHKITKRGQNVTFRCDPISEHNRLYWYRQTLGQGPEFLTYFQNEAQLEKSRLLSDRFSAERPKGSFSTLEIQRTEQGDSAMYLCASSPRAISGYEQYFGPGTRLTVT.

In nucleotides, the CDR3 is TGTGCCAGCAGTTTACTTATCGGGACAGTGACCTACGAGCAGTACTTC. Its translation is CASSLLIGTVTYEQYF. The chain joins TRBV28 to TRBJ2-7; 7 bases agree with TRBD1. The CDR3 totals 16 residues. Looked up from germline, CDR1 is MDHEN and CDR2 is SYDVKM. The ends lost 2 bases at V and 2 bases at J; junction bases unmatched: 9.

The CDR3 bases are TGTGCCAGCAGCTCCGACCGGGACAGGGACCACGAGCAGTACTTC. Translated: CASSSDRDRDHEQYF. The chain has TRBV7-9 and TRBJ2-7; 9 bases agree with TRBD1. The CDR3 extends over 15 amino acids. Germline CDR1 is SEHNR and CDR2 is FQNEAQ (reference sequence). The V gene end was trimmed by 4 bases and the J gene end by 5 bases; junction bases not matched to a gene: 9.

As DNA, the CDR3 is TGTGCCACCAGTGACGCGGGGCAGGCGGGAGAAAACACCGGGGAGCTGTTTTTT. Amino acids: CATSDAGQAGENTGELFF. The rearrangement uses TRBV24-1 and TRBJ2-2; 7 bases align to TRBD2. There are 18 residues in the CDR3. The germline V gene encodes CDR1 KGHDR and CDR2 SFDVKD. Trimming removed 4 bases from V and 2 bases from J; junction bases left unmatched: 12.

The CDR3 DNA reads as TGTGCCTGGAGTGTAACCCTTCTCTTGGACGGACAAGAGACCCAGTACTTC. Amino acid sequence: CAWSVTLLLDGQETQYF. The chain joins TRBV30 to TRBJ2-5; D call uncertain. V lost 0 bases and J 2 bases, leaving 19 bases between the germline ends. CDR3 length equals 17 residues. Per the germline V gene, CDR1 is GTSNPN and CDR2 is SVGIG (reference sequence).

The CDR3 DNA reads TGTGCCAGCAGTGGCGGCTCTAGGGAGCTGTTTTTT. Translation gives CASSGGSRELFF. The rearrangement uses TRBV12-3 or TRBV12-4 and TRBJ2-2, with D unclear. Deletions cut 5 bases from V and 9 bases from J, with 10 bases between. The CDR3 runs 12 residues.

This clonotype was counted many times. This chain joins TRBV4-3 and TRBJ1-6; perhaps TRBD1 as D (6 bases). This CDR3 spans 16 amino acids. V gave up 0 bases and J gave up 13 bases, with 19 bases separating them. From germline, CDR1 is LGHNA and CDR2 YSLEER. CDR3 residues: CASSQDWSSSGAPLHF. DNA for the CDR3: TGCGCCAGCAGCCAAGATTGGTCGTCATCAGGGGCCCCCCTCCACTTT.